The text below deals with one T cell receptor (beta chain). The CDR3 has 15 amino acids. The germline CDR1 and CDR2 sequences are SNHLY and FYNNEI. Trimming cost V 6 bases and J 1 base; bases outside gene matches: 6. This specimen comes from a study of blood T cell repertoires in COVID-19. Overall study context: The United States, Italy and Spain were the sources of the acute and convalescent COVID-19 samples.

The table came from immunoSEQ multiplex PCR; TCRdb's copy has only in-frame clones and leaves some out. The repertoire holds about 83,000 clones, roughly nine tenths seen once, with around 3% in the top ten. Sample: peripheral blood. The receptor's source is a woman between 50 and 59 years old with active or convalescent COVID-19. The rearrangement joins TRBV2 to TRBJ2-3; TRBD2 agrees at 8 bases. The CDR3 bases are TGTGCCAGCAGAGGACTAGCTACCCGCACAGATACGCAGTATTTT. Protein product: CASRGLATRTDTQYF.